This T cell receptor beta chain was obtained from a study of vaccination and CD4 T cells after COVID-19. CD4+ T cells that had been cultured provided DNA sequenced with the Oncomine TCR Beta short-read assay. One entry per CDR3 protein, called by TCRdb with MiXCR from the PCR reads. The table includes about 13,000 distinct CDR3 sequences, roughly 56% detected once. Treatment in this sample: roughly 10-day PBMC culture with coronavirus spike peptide pools or control peptides (ViraFEST assay). Cultures used two million PBMCs per well, about 9.9 IU/ml IL-2 and approximately 9 ug/ml peptides. Of note for this clonotype: The antigen is not known.

V gave up 0 bases and J gave up 3 bases; unmatched junction bases: 3. This CDR3 contains 15 residues. Germline lookup yields CDR1 SGHRS and CDR2 YFSETQ. The receptor was isolated from a human donor who had recovered from COVID-19. The specimen was CD4+ T cells from blood, cultured in vitro. J is TRBJ1-3 and V is TRBV5-1, with 7 bases aligning to TRBD1. The chain's CDR3 is CASSLGQGNGNTIYF. The CDR3 nucleotides are TGCGCCAGCAGCTTGGGACAGGGTAATGGAAACACCATATATTTT.